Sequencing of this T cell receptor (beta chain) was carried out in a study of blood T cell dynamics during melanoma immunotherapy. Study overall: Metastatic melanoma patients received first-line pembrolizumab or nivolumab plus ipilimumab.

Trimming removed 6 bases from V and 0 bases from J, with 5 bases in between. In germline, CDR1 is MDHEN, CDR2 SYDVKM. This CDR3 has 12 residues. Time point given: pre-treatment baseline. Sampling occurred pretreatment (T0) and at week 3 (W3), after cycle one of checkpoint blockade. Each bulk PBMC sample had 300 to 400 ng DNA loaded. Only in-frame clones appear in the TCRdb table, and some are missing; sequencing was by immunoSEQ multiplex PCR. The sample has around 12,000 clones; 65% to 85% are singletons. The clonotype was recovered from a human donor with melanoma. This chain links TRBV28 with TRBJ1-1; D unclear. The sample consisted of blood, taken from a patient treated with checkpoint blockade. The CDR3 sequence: CASSLLNTEAFF. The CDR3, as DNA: TGTGCCAGCAGCCTACTGAACACTGAAGCTTTCTTT.